This T cell receptor (beta chain) comes out of a study of blood T cells in healthy people across ages. Whole-study findings and limits: Naive T cell percentage by flow cytometry tracked strongly with beta diversity. Comparison with aged donors showed that long-lived donors had more naive CD4+ cells and higher diversity.

To note about this clonotype: No antigen is known for it.

Trimming left V 0 bases short and J 4 bases short, with 12 bases between. The length of the CDR3 is 14 residues. The germline CDR1 and CDR2 sequences are DFQATT and SNEGSKA (reference sequence). Healthy Russian Caucasian donors spanned ages about 6 to 95 years. Alongside a J-beta primer mix, a sample-barcoded 5' primer served in a second PCR lasting roughly 6 to 11 cycles. Each cDNA molecule, via a template-switch adaptor with 12 random nucleotides, was tagged. MiXCR, run by TCRdb on the 5' RACE reads, gives a single entry per CDR3 protein. The sample lists approximately 1.5 million distinct CDR3 sequences, 34% occurring once.

The genes are TRBV20-1 and TRBJ1-2; D is uncertain. The sample taken for sequencing was blood. The receptor comes from a woman aged 30 to 39 in good health. CDR3 sequence: CSARDEQTFYGYTF. As DNA, the CDR3 is TGCAGTGCTAGAGATGAACAGACCTTCTATGGCTACACCTTC.